The source of this T cell receptor beta chain is a study of T cells after yellow fever vaccination. Study outcomes and limitations: Weaker, the secondary response had a peak occurring faster, on day 5 versus 15. Most clones from primary vaccination resurfaced after the booster (96% CD4, approximately 88% CD8).

CDR1 is SGHDT, CDR2 YYEEEE, per germline. The CDR3 runs 11 residues. Deletions cut 4 bases from V and 11 bases from J, with 11 bases between. This clonotype occurred a few times. Its target is not known. Template-switching 5'RACE yielded the TCR cDNA; a universal primer site and UMIs were added in the process. TCRdb reprocessed the 5' RACE reads with MiXCR, giving one entry per CDR3 protein. Altogether about 350,000 distinct CDR3 sequences are present, roughly 8.4% being singletons, with the ten largest covering around 17%. The sequences come from PBMCs, collected about 49 days after the first yellow fever vaccination. The clonotype comes from a man aged 18 to 30 who received the YFV17D yellow fever vaccine. This chain connects TRBV5-6 to TRBJ2-3, with D possibly being TRBD1 or TRBD2 (5 bases each). The CDR3 DNA reads TGTGCCAGCAGCATCGGGACCCGGCAGTATTTT. Its protein is CASSIGTRQYF.